Listed below are T cell receptor beta chains from one sample, sequenced in a study of blood T cell repertoires in COVID-19. TCRdb keeps only in-frame clones here, not all; method: immunoSEQ multiplex PCR. The repertoire holds 110,000 or so clones, with around nine tenths as singletons. The specimen sequenced was peripheral blood. The receptors derive from a woman in her 70s who had recovered from COVID-19. Each CDR3 is given with its conserved first and last residue. The D gene is left open where the match is weak. Some rows mark clone size as missing; the rest say once, few, many or name a class of expanded clone.

D gene: .
V gene: TRBV29-1
CDR3 length: 14
J gene: TRBJ2-1
clone size: .
CDR3 protein: CSVEGAGGANEQFF
CDR3 DNA: TGCAGCGTTGAAGGTGCTGGCGGGGCCAATGAGCAGTTCTTC

D gene: .
V gene: TRBV9
CDR3 length: 13
J gene: TRBJ1-5
clone size: .
CDR3 protein: CASSPPGGATLHF
CDR3 DNA: TGTGCCAGCAGCCCGCCGGGCGGGGCCACCCTGCATTTT

D gene: TRBD1
V gene: TRBV19
CDR3 length: 14
J gene: TRBJ1-1
clone size: .
CDR3 protein: CASSRTGGQTEAFF
CDR3 DNA: TGTGCCAGTAGTCGGACAGGGGGCCAAACTGAAGCTTTCTTT

D gene: .
V gene: TRBV7-3
CDR3 length: 15
J gene: TRBJ2-3
clone size: .
CDR3 protein: CASSIRGVETDTQYF
CDR3 DNA: TGTGCCAGCAGCATAAGGGGAGTCGAAACAGATACGCAGTATTTT

D gene: TRBD1
V gene: TRBV5-1
CDR3 length: 16
J gene: TRBJ2-6
clone size: .
CDR3 protein: CASSQGQPSGANVLTF
CDR3 DNA: TGCGCCAGCAGCCAGGGACAGCCCTCTGGGGCCAACGTCCTGACTTTC

D gene: .
V gene: TRBV9
CDR3 length: 14
J gene: TRBJ2-5
clone size: .
CDR3 protein: CASSADSRAETQYF
CDR3 DNA: TGTGCCAGCAGCGCAGACTCGCGGGCAGAGACCCAGTACTTC

D gene: .
V gene: TRBV27
CDR3 length: 13
J gene: TRBJ1-2
clone size: .
CDR3 protein: CASKFGRGYGYTF
CDR3 DNA: TGTGCCAGCAAATTCGGCAGGGGCTATGGCTACACCTTC

D gene: .
V gene: TRBV20-1
CDR3 length: 17
J gene: TRBJ2-3
clone size: few
CDR3 protein: CSASVPHSGVSTDTQYF
CDR3 DNA: TGCAGTGCTAGTGTTCCCCACTCAGGCGTTAGCACAGATACGCAGTATTTT

D gene: TRBD1
V gene: TRBV7-9
CDR3 length: 15
J gene: TRBJ2-2
clone size: .
CDR3 protein: CASSLGQGNTGELFF
CDR3 DNA: TGTGCCAGCAGCTTAGGACAGGGGAACACCGGGGAGCTGTTTTTT

D gene: .
V gene: TRBV15
CDR3 length: 14
J gene: TRBJ2-7
clone size: .
CDR3 protein: CATSRAQSSYEQYF
CDR3 DNA: TGTGCCACCAGCAGAGCACAGAGCTCCTACGAGCAGTACTTC

D gene: .
V gene: TRBV7-2
CDR3 length: 17
J gene: TRBJ2-2
clone size: .
CDR3 protein: CASSPWGGRGDTGELFF
CDR3 DNA: TGTGCCAGCAGCCCCTGGGGGGGCAGGGGAGACACCGGGGAGCTGTTTTTT

D gene: TRBD2
V gene: TRBV5-1
CDR3 length: 16
J gene: TRBJ2-1
clone size: .
CDR3 protein: CASSWGLLAGSNEQFF
CDR3 DNA: TGCGCCAGCAGCTGGGGGCTACTAGCGGGGTCGAATGAGCAGTTCTTC

D gene: .
V gene: TRBV5-4
CDR3 length: 13
J gene: TRBJ1-1
clone size: .
CDR3 protein: CASSFDISAEAFF
CDR3 DNA: TGTGCCAGCAGCTTTGACATTTCCGCTGAAGCTTTCTTT

D gene: TRBD2
V gene: TRBV5-5
CDR3 length: 14
J gene: TRBJ2-5
clone size: .
CDR3 protein: CASSLGTRVGTQYF
CDR3 DNA: TGTGCCAGCAGCTTGGGGACTAGGGTCGGGACCCAGTACTTC

D gene: .
V gene: TRBV4-2
CDR3 length: 17
J gene: TRBJ1-6
clone size: .
CDR3 protein: CASSPAEGGSYNSPLHF
CDR3 DNA: TGTGCCAGCAGCCCTGCCGAAGGGGGCTCCTATAATTCACCCCTCCACTTT

D gene: TRBD2
V gene: TRBV7-9
CDR3 length: 16
J gene: TRBJ2-7
clone size: .
CDR3 protein: CASSLALGGNSYEQYF
CDR3 DNA: TGTGCCAGCAGCTTAGCGCTGGGGGGGAACTCCTACGAGCAGTACTTC

D gene: TRBD2
V gene: TRBV4-1
CDR3 length: 16
J gene: TRBJ2-5
clone size: .
CDR3 protein: CASSQERRGRGETQYF
CDR3 DNA: TGCGCCAGCAGCCAAGAGCGGCGAGGGAGGGGTGAGACCCAGTACTTC

D gene: TRBD1
V gene: TRBV9
CDR3 length: 14
J gene: TRBJ1-3
clone size: .
CDR3 protein: CASTQGVSGNTIYF
CDR3 DNA: TGTGCCAGCACCCAGGGGGTTTCTGGAAACACCATATATTTT

D gene: TRBD1
V gene: TRBV28
CDR3 length: 13
J gene: TRBJ1-2
clone size: .
CDR3 protein: CASIFGTGYGYTF
CDR3 DNA: TGTGCCAGCATCTTCGGGACAGGTTATGGCTACACCTTC

D gene: .
V gene: TRBV2
CDR3 length: 13
J gene: TRBJ2-5
clone size: .
CDR3 protein: CASSGDSRETQYF
CDR3 DNA: TGTGCCAGCAGTGGCGACTCGAGGGAGACCCAGTACTTC

D gene: .
V gene: TRBV7-9
CDR3 length: 13
J gene: TRBJ2-3
clone size: .
CDR3 protein: CASSITGTDTQYF
CDR3 DNA: TGTGCCAGCAGCATTACTGGCACAGATACGCAGTATTTT

D gene: .
V gene: TRBV6-5
CDR3 length: 13
J gene: TRBJ2-1
clone size: .
CDR3 protein: CASSYGLSGEQFF
CDR3 DNA: TGTGCCAGCAGTTACGGTCTGAGCGGTGAGCAGTTCTTC

D gene: TRBD1
V gene: TRBV28
CDR3 length: 14
J gene: TRBJ1-4
clone size: .
CDR3 protein: CASSLRQGAEKLFF
CDR3 DNA: TGTGCCAGCAGTTTAAGGCAGGGGGCTGAAAAACTGTTTTTT

D gene: TRBD2
V gene: TRBV5-1
CDR3 length: 16
J gene: TRBJ2-1
clone size: .
CDR3 protein: CASSQSPGLDYNEQFF
CDR3 DNA: TGCGCCAGCAGCCAATCCCCGGGACTAGACTACAATGAGCAGTTCTTC

D gene: .
V gene: TRBV28
CDR3 length: 14
J gene: TRBJ1-3
clone size: .
CDR3 protein: CASSSSREGNTIYF
CDR3 DNA: TGTGCCAGCAGTTCCTCCCGAGAGGGAAACACCATATATTTT

D gene: TRBD2
V gene: TRBV5-1
CDR3 length: 14
J gene: TRBJ2-7
clone size: .
CDR3 protein: CASSLVGGAYEQYF
CDR3 DNA: TGCGCCAGCAGCTTGGTCGGGGGGGCCTACGAGCAGTACTTC

D gene: TRBD2
V gene: TRBV7-9
CDR3 length: 18
J gene: TRBJ2-1
clone size: .
CDR3 protein: CASSPGGFSGSSYNEQFF
CDR3 DNA: TGTGCCAGCAGTCCGGGGGGATTTAGCGGGAGCTCCTACAATGAGCAGTTCTTC

D gene: .
V gene: TRBV7-3
CDR3 length: 14
J gene: TRBJ2-5
clone size: .
CDR3 protein: CASSLGGGVETQYF
CDR3 DNA: TGTGCCAGCAGCTTAGGGGGCGGAGTAGAGACCCAGTACTTC

D gene: TRBD2
V gene: TRBV7-3
CDR3 length: 16
J gene: TRBJ2-1
clone size: .
CDR3 protein: CASSLWTSGNYNEQFF
CDR3 DNA: TGTGCCAGCAGCCTTTGGACTAGCGGCAATTACAATGAGCAGTTCTTC

D gene: TRBD2
V gene: TRBV19
CDR3 length: 16
J gene: TRBJ2-2
clone size: .
CDR3 protein: CASTYLAGVGTGELFF
CDR3 DNA: TGTGCCAGTACCTACCTAGCGGGAGTAGGCACCGGGGAGCTGTTTTTT

D gene: .
V gene: TRBV2
CDR3 length: 14
J gene: TRBJ2-5
clone size: .
CDR3 protein: CASTLEGGLETQYF
CDR3 DNA: TGTGCCAGCACCTTGGAGGGGGGGTTGGAGACCCAGTACTTC

D gene: TRBD2
V gene: TRBV7-2
CDR3 length: 15
J gene: TRBJ2-5
clone size: .
CDR3 protein: CASSLWSGGQETQYF
CDR3 DNA: TGTGCCAGCAGCTTATGGTCGGGGGGGCAGGAGACCCAGTACTTC

D gene: .
V gene: TRBV10-3
CDR3 length: 13
J gene: TRBJ2-7
clone size: .
CDR3 protein: CAITGASAYEQYF
CDR3 DNA: TGTGCCATCACCGGGGCTAGCGCTTACGAGCAGTACTTC

D gene: TRBD1
V gene: TRBV5-8
CDR3 length: 13
J gene: TRBJ1-2
clone size: .
CDR3 protein: CASSQGQGRGYTF
CDR3 DNA: TGTGCCAGCAGCCAGGGACAGGGGAGGGGCTACACCTTC

D gene: TRBD1
V gene: TRBV19
CDR3 length: 15
J gene: TRBJ1-1
clone size: .
CDR3 protein: CASHFQGARGTEAFF
CDR3 DNA: TGTGCCAGCCACTTTCAGGGGGCGCGAGGAACTGAAGCTTTCTTT

D gene: TRBD1
V gene: TRBV9
CDR3 length: 13
J gene: TRBJ2-5
clone size: .
CDR3 protein: CASSVLQGETQYF
CDR3 DNA: TGTGCCAGCAGCGTGCTACAGGGGGAGACCCAGTACTTC

D gene: .
V gene: TRBV28
CDR3 length: 13
J gene: TRBJ1-4
clone size: .
CDR3 protein: CASTYFGAEKLFF
CDR3 DNA: TGTGCCAGCACATACTTTGGGGCTGAAAAACTGTTTTTT

D gene: TRBD1
V gene: TRBV5-1
CDR3 length: 18
J gene: TRBJ1-6
clone size: .
CDR3 protein: CASSTGQGGSSYNSPLHF
CDR3 DNA: TGCGCCAGCAGCACGGGACAGGGTGGGAGCTCCTATAATTCACCCCTCCACTTT

D gene: .
V gene: TRBV7-3
CDR3 length: 13
J gene: TRBJ1-1
clone size: .
CDR3 protein: CASSLTPRTEAFF
CDR3 DNA: TGTGCCAGCAGCTTAACGCCCCGGACTGAAGCTTTCTTT

D gene: .
V gene: TRBV7-2
CDR3 length: 15
J gene: TRBJ1-2
clone size: few
CDR3 protein: CASSLSVESGYGYTF
CDR3 DNA: TGTGCCAGCAGCTTAAGTGTGGAGTCGGGCTATGGCTACACCTTC

D gene: .
V gene: TRBV5-4
CDR3 length: 14
J gene: TRBJ2-7
clone size: .
CDR3 protein: CASSRGTESYEQYF
CDR3 DNA: TGTGCCAGCAGCCGCGGGACGGAGTCCTACGAGCAGTACTTC